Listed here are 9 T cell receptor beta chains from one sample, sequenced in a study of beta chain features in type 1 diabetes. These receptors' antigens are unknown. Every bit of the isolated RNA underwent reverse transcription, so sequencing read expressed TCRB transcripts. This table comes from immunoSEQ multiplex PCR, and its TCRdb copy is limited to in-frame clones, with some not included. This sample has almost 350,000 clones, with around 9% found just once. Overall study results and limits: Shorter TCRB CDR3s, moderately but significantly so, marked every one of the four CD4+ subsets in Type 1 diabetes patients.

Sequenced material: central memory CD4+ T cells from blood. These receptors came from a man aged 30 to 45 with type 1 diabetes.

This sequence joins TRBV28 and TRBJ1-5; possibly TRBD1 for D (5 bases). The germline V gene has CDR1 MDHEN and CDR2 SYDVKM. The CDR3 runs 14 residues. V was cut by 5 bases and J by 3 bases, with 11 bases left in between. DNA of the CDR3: TGTGCCAGCAGTCCCGGGACTTACAATCAGCCCCAGCATTTT. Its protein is CASSPGTYNQPQHF.

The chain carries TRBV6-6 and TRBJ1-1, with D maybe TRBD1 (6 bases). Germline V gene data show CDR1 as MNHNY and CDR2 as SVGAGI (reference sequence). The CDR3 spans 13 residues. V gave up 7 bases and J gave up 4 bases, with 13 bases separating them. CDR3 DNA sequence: TGTGCCAGCACCCTGACAGGTTCCACTGAAGCTTTCTTT. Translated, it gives CASTLTGSTEAFF.

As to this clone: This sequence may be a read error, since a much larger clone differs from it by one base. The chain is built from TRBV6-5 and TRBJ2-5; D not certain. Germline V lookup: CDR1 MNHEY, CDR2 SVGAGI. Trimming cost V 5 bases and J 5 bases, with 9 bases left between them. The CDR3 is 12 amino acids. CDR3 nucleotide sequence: TGTGCCAGCAGTAGGGTTCGGGAGACCCAGTACTTC. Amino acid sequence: CASSRVRETQYF.

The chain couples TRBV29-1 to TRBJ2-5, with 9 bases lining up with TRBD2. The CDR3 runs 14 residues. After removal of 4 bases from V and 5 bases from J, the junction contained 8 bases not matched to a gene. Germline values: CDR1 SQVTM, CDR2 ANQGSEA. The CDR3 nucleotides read TGCAGCGTTGCGGCTGGTAGCGGGGGCGAGACCCAGTACTTC. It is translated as CSVAAGSGGETQYF.

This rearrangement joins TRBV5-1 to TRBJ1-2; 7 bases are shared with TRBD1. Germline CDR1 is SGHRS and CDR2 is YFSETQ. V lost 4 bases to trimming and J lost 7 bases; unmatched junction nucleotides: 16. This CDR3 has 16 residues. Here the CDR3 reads CASSPLEATGAGGYTF. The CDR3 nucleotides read TGCGCCAGCAGCCCACTTGAGGCCACAGGGGCCGGTGGCTACACCTTC.

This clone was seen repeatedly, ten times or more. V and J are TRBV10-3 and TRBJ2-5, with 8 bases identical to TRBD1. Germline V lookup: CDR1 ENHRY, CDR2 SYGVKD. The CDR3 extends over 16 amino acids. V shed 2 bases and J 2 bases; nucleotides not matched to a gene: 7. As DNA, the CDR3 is TGTGCCATCAGTGAGAATCAGGGGGCCGGGCAAGAGACCCAGTACTTC. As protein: CAISENQGAGQETQYF.

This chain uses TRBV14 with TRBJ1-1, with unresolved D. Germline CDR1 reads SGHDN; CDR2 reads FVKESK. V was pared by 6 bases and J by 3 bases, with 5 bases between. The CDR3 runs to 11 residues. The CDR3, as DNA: TGTGCCAGCAGTTCACACACTGAAGCTTTCTTT. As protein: CASSSHTEAFF.

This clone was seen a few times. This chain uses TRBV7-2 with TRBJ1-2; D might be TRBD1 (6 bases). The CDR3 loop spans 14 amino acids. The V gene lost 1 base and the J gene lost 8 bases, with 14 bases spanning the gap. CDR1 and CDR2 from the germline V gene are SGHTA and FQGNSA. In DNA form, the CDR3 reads TGTGCCAGCAGCTTAGATACAGGGAAGGTGGGCTACACCTTC. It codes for CASSLDTGKVGYTF.

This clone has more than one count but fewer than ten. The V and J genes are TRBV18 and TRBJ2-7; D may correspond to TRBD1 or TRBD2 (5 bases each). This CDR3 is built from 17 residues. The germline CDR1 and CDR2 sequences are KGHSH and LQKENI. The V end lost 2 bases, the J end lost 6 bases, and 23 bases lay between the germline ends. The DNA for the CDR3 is TGTGCCAGCTCACCAGAGGTGACCGGGACCGCTGTCGGCGAGCAGTACTTC. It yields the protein CASSPEVTGTAVGEQYF.